A selection of T cell receptor beta chains follows, all from one sample in a study of T cell repertoires in cytomegalovirus infection. Using its own MiXCR run on the reads, TCRdb lists one record per CDR3 protein. Here the sample spans 150,000 to 200,000 distinct CDR3 sequences, approximately 20% being singletons. What was sequenced was PBMCs. These receptors originate from a human donor in good health (CMV status not recorded). Some clones in this sample may be carry-over from other donors' samples. CDR3s include the opening cysteine and the closing phenylalanine or tryptophan. The D gene is left open where the match is weak. Clone sizes are given selectively: once, few, many, or a class where the clone is expanded.

TRBJ2-5	TRBV19	NA	TRBD1	TGTGCCAGTAGTACCGGGACAGGGACTCACGAGACCCAGTACTTC	CASSTGTGTHETQYF
TRBJ1-3	TRBV7-8	many	NA	TGTGCCAGCAGCTTAACCCCTCCGGGACACTCTGGAAACACCATATATTTT	CASSLTPPGHSGNTIYF
TRBJ1-2	TRBV10-3	few	TRBD1	TGTGCCATCAGTGATCCTCACCGGGGACAGGGTCCTAACTATGGCTACACCTTC	CAISDPHRGQGPNYGYTF
TRBJ1-1	TRBV7-2	few	NA	TGTGCCAGCAGCTTCGAACAGGGAAGGTGGGCTTTCTTT	CASSFEQGRWAFF
TRBJ2-4	TRBV11-3	many	NA	TGTGCCAGCAGCCTCGAGGGGGTGGGGGGCAAAAACATTCAGTACTTC	CASSLEGVGGKNIQYF
TRBJ2-5	TRBV6-2/TRBV6-3	NA	TRBD2	TGTGCCAGCAGTTCTATAAGGACTAGCGACGAGACCCAGTACTTC	CASSSIRTSDETQYF
TRBJ2-3	TRBV10-3	few	TRBD2	TGTGCCATCAGTGGAGGGATTCGGACTAGCGGGAGTCCAGATACGCAGTATTTT	CAISGGIRTSGSPDTQYF
TRBJ2-4	TRBV2	NA	NA	TGTGCCAGCAGTGTGGAAAGGGAAGGCATTCAGTACTTC	CASSVEREGIQYF
TRBJ2-5	TRBV29-1	few	NA	TGCAGCGTTGTGAGAGACATCGAGACCCAGTACTTC	CSVVRDIETQYF
TRBJ1-5	TRBV7-8	few	TRBD1	TGTGCCAGCGGAGGGCCAGGGGGGCGGCAGCCCCAGCATTTT	CASGGPGGRQPQHF
TRBJ2-2	TRBV19	NA	NA	TGTGCCAGTAGGGACAAATACACCGGGGAGCTGTTTTTT	CASRDKYTGELFF
TRBJ2-7	TRBV19	few	NA	TGTGCCAGTAGCCCCGGGACGATATACGAGCAGTACTTC	CASSPGTIYEQYF
TRBJ2-1	TRBV20-1	NA	TRBD2	TGCAGTGCACTGGGACTAGCGGGAGTTTACAATGAGCAGTTCTTC	CSALGLAGVYNEQFF
TRBJ2-5	TRBV4-1	once	NA	TGCGCCAGCAGCCAAGCAGGTGGACTGGACCAAGAGACCCAGTACTTC	CASSQAGGLDQETQYF
TRBJ1-5	TRBV30	NA	NA	TGTGCCTGGAGTTGGGATCAATCACAGCCCCAGCATTTT	CAWSWDQSQPQHF
TRBJ1-1	TRBV5-1	NA	NA	TGCGCCAGCAGCTTGTGGAGGGGCACTGAAGCTTTCTTT	CASSLWRGTEAFF
TRBJ1-2	TRBV7-8	many	NA	TGTGCCAGCAGCTTGAGAGCAGATACTAACTATGGCTACACCTTC	CASSLRADTNYGYTF